One and the same sample provided the 5 T cell receptor beta chains below, sequenced in a study of shared clonotypes between healthy human individuals (dated by TCRdb to the early 2020s). The receptor library was made with the immunoSEQ multiplex PCR assay. TCRdb retrieved this table from immuneACCESS and kept in-frame rearrangements only. Not all clones are present; in checked studies, unresolved V genes account for under half, and no reason is known for the remainder. Present in this sample are more than 2 million clones, around 96% of which were seen just once. The ten biggest clones cover roughly 1% of the sample. CD8 naive samples were CD45RO-negative cells positively selected for CCR7, giving a CD45RA+CCR7+ population that excluded TemRA cells. The sequenced sample consisted of naive CD8+ T cells sorted from blood. Read against the paper, the sample's cell subset or site label means: CD45RA+CCR7+. The receptors here all came from a man between 18 and 29 years old in good health.

The chain uses TRBV7-2 and TRBJ2-7, with 9 bases aligning to TRBD2. The junction had 5 bases not matched to a gene; V was cut back by 1 base and J by 7 bases. Germline V gives CDR1 SGHTA, CDR2 FQGNSA. The CDR3 length is 14 residues. The CDR3 DNA is TGTGCCAGCAGCTTAGGGCTAGCGGGGCCTGAGCAGTACTTC. The encoded protein is CASSLGLAGPEQYF. Full variable domain (remainder filled in from reference TRBV7-2 and TRBJ2-7): GAGVSQSPSNKVTEKGKDVELRCDPISGHTALYWYRQSLGQGLEFLIYFQGNSAPDKSGLPSDRFSAERTGGSVSTLTIQRTQQEDSAVYLCASSLGLAGPEQYFGPGTRLTVT.

This chain connects TRBV7-9 to TRBJ2-5, with D possibly TRBD1 on 5 matching bases. This CDR3 comprises 14 residues. The V and J ends lost 8 bases and 2 bases respectively, with 15 bases between them. Looked up from germline, CDR1 is SEHNR and CDR2 is FQNEAQ (reference sequence). CDR3 nucleotides: TGTGCCAGCGGGCTGCAGGGTTGGCAAGAGACCCAGTACTTC. This gives the protein CASGLQGWQETQYF.

This rearrangement joins TRBV9 to TRBJ2-7; D might be TRBD1 (5 bases). The CDR3 spans 14 residues. Trimming removed 0 bases from V and 6 bases from J, with 13 bases in between. CDR1 is SGDLS and CDR2 is YYNGEE in the germline V gene. The CDR3 region is CASSVGSAGLEQYF. The CDR3 bases are TGTGCCAGCAGCGTAGGCAGCGCAGGGCTCGAGCAGTACTTC. The full variable domain, in which reference TRBV9 and TRBJ2-7 provide the parts outside the CDR3, is DSGVTQTPKHLITATGQRVTLRCSPRSGDLSVYWYQQSLDQGLQFLIQYYNGEERAKGNILERFSAQQFPDLHSELNLSSLELGDSALYFCASSVGSAGLEQYFGPGTRLTVT.

The J gene is TRBJ2-2, the V gene TRBV30; 7 nucleotides agree with TRBD1. V lost 4 bases and J lost 1; bases outside the gene matches: 3. The CDR3 runs 14 residues. The germline gives CDR1 GTSNPN, CDR2 SVGIG (reference sequence). In DNA form, the CDR3 reads TGTGCCTGGATAAGGACAGGGAACACCGGGGAGCTGTTTTTT. This gives the protein CAWIRTGNTGELFF.

In regard to this clone: Other DNA sequences from this sample encode an identical CDR3 as well. The chain is built from TRBV7-9 and TRBJ1-1; possible D gene TRBD1, 5 bases. The CDR3 has 13 amino acids. Trimming took off 5 bases at V and 1 base at J, with 8 bases between the two ends. CDR1 and CDR2 from the germline V gene are SEHNR and FQNEAQ (reference sequence). The CDR3 nucleotides read TGTGCCAGCAGCACTACAGGGAACACTGAAGCTTTCTTT. Its protein product is CASSTTGNTEAFF.